This is a list of T cell receptor beta chains from one sample in a study of blood T cell repertoires in COVID-19. Method: immunoSEQ multiplex PCR; TCRdb's copy keeps in-frame clones and lacks some. The table shows 200,000 to 250,000 clones, with 85% to 90% occurring only once. Sequenced material: PBMCs or T cells enriched from blood (not recorded which). These receptor sequences come from a man aged 50-60 years who had been exposed to COVID-19. The CDR3 runs from the conserved cysteine through the conserved F or W. A D gene is named only where the DNA matches it firmly.

V gene: TRBV5-1
D gene: NA
J gene: TRBJ1-3
CDR3 protein: CASTPTGSSSGNTIYF
CDR3 DNA: TGCGCCAGCACCCCGACGGGATCCAGCTCTGGAAACACCATATATTTT

V gene: TRBV5-5
D gene: TRBD1
J gene: TRBJ2-7
CDR3 protein: CASSRGQDYEQYF
CDR3 DNA: TGTGCCAGCAGCCGGGGACAGGACTACGAGCAGTACTTC

V gene: TRBV12-3/TRBV12-4
D gene: NA
J gene: TRBJ1-1
CDR3 protein: CASSLMEGVEAFF
CDR3 DNA: TGTGCCAGCAGTTTAATGGAGGGAGTCGAAGCTTTCTTT

V gene: TRBV19
D gene: TRBD1
J gene: TRBJ1-5
CDR3 protein: CASSVEWTGLDNQPQHF
CDR3 DNA: TGTGCCAGTAGTGTCGAATGGACAGGGCTAGATAATCAGCCCCAGCATTTT

V gene: TRBV5-1
D gene: NA
J gene: TRBJ2-5
CDR3 protein: CASSLDGETQYF
CDR3 DNA: TGCGCCAGCAGCTTGGACGGAGAGACCCAGTACTTC

V gene: TRBV9
D gene: NA
J gene: TRBJ1-1
CDR3 protein: CASSVGGGDDLMTEAFF
CDR3 DNA: TGTGCCAGCAGCGTAGGCGGGGGGGACGACTTAATGACTGAAGCTTTCTTT

V gene: TRBV5-1
D gene: TRBD1
J gene: TRBJ1-6
CDR3 protein: CASSLAGQGDSPLHF
CDR3 DNA: TGCGCCAGCAGCTTGGCCGGCCAGGGGGACTCACCCCTCCACTTT

V gene: TRBV29-1
D gene: NA
J gene: TRBJ1-2
CDR3 protein: CSVDMGADGYTF
CDR3 DNA: TGCAGCGTTGACATGGGGGCTGATGGCTACACCTTC

V gene: TRBV27
D gene: TRBD2
J gene: TRBJ2-3
CDR3 protein: CASSLGGGANTQYF
CDR3 DNA: TGTGCCAGCAGTTTAGGCGGGGGGGCAAATACGCAGTATTTT

V gene: TRBV5-5
D gene: TRBD1
J gene: TRBJ1-2
CDR3 protein: CASTHFQGAGANYGYTF
CDR3 DNA: TGTGCCAGCACCCACTTTCAGGGGGCCGGAGCTAACTATGGCTACACCTTC

V gene: TRBV6-5
D gene: NA
J gene: TRBJ1-3
CDR3 protein: CASSLHESSGNTIYF
CDR3 DNA: TGTGCCAGCAGTCTGCACGAGAGCTCTGGAAACACCATATATTTT

V gene: TRBV11-2
D gene: NA
J gene: TRBJ2-4
CDR3 protein: CASSPFRGKNIQYF
CDR3 DNA: TGTGCCAGCAGCCCATTTAGAGGCAAAAACATTCAGTACTTC

V gene: TRBV6-1
D gene: TRBD2
J gene: TRBJ2-1
CDR3 protein: CASSKGTSGGWGGEQFF
CDR3 DNA: TGTGCCAGCAGTAAAGGGACTAGCGGGGGCTGGGGAGGTGAGCAGTTCTTC

V gene: TRBV7-9
D gene: TRBD1
J gene: TRBJ1-1
CDR3 protein: CASSPGQGAFGTEAFF
CDR3 DNA: TGTGCCAGCAGCCCGGGACAGGGGGCGTTCGGGACTGAAGCTTTCTTT

V gene: TRBV19
D gene: NA
J gene: TRBJ1-5
CDR3 protein: CASSIRGNQPQHF
CDR3 DNA: TGTGCCAGTAGTATCCGGGGCAATCAGCCCCAGCATTTT

V gene: TRBV11-2
D gene: NA
J gene: TRBJ1-2
CDR3 protein: CASSATGRYGYTF
CDR3 DNA: TGTGCCAGCAGCGCTACAGGGCGCTATGGCTACACCTTC

V gene: TRBV11-1
D gene: TRBD2
J gene: TRBJ2-1
CDR3 protein: CASSLGGGGYYNEQFF
CDR3 DNA: TGTGCCAGCAGCTTAGGGGGGGGAGGGTATTACAATGAGCAGTTCTTC